Following are 14 T cell receptor beta chains from one sample sequenced in a study of shared clonotypes between healthy human individuals. Libraries were prepared by immunoSEQ multiplex PCR; TCRdb keeps only in-frame clonotypes and omits some of them. The sample lists some 2.1 million clones, 85% to 95% occurring once. Sequenced input: naive CD4+ T cells sorted from blood. Subset described: CD45RA+ positively selected. The receptors originated from a man aged 18-30 years in good health.

This clone was recorded at least ten times. The chain uses TRBV12-5 and TRBJ2-5; 10 bases are shared with TRBD2. This CDR3 is built from 18 residues. Unmatched junction bases numbered 13, after V lost 1 base and J lost 5 bases. Looked up from germline, CDR1 is LGHNT and CDR2 is FRNRAP. The CDR3: CASGLGLSTSGRTETQYF. The DNA of the CDR3 is TGTGCTAGTGGTTTGGGACTCTCGACTAGCGGGCGTACGGAGACCCAGTACTTC.

This chain uses TRBV7-3 with TRBJ2-6, with 8 bases identical to TRBD1. V shed 1 base and J 2 bases; nucleotides not matched to a gene: 4. Germline V lookup: CDR1 SGHTA, CDR2 FQGTGA. The CDR3 extends over 17 amino acids. In DNA form, the CDR3 reads TGTGCCAGCAGCTTAATTGGCAGGGGGCCTGGGGCCAACGTCCTGACTTTC. This translates into CASSLIGRGPGANVLTF.

The chain carries TRBV28 and TRBJ1-6; no firm D call. Germline assignment: CDR1 MDHEN and CDR2 SYDVKM. The V and J ends lost 11 bases and 7 bases respectively, with 21 bases between them. The CDR3 extends over 15 amino acids. CDR3 protein: CAGSRGAVGNSPLHF. DNA of the CDR3: TGTGCCGGCTCCCGAGGAGCGGTGGGCAATTCACCCCTCCACTTT.

A remark on this clone: Additional DNA sequences in this sample encode the identical CDR3. The chain uses TRBV2 and TRBJ1-5; 9 nucleotides match TRBD1. This CDR3 region has 14 residues. Germline V gene lookup returns CDR1 SNHLY and CDR2 FYNNEI. V shed 5 bases, J shed 6 bases, and the junction held 5 bases outside the gene matches. The DNA for the CDR3 is TGTGCCAGCAGTTTACAGGGGGCAGGTCAGCCCCAGCATTTT. It specifies CASSLQGAGQPQHF.

V usage is TRBV12-5 and J usage is TRBJ2-5; tentative D call: TRBD2 (5 bases). The germline V gene has CDR1 LGHNT and CDR2 FRNRAP. The CDR3 has 14 residues. The V end was cut by 3 bases, the J end by 2 bases, with 10 bases between. The CDR3 loop reads CASGFAGIQETQYF. CDR3 bases: TGTGCTAGTGGTTTCGCCGGGATACAAGAGACCCAGTACTTC. The variable domain in full, with the rest retrieved from reference TRBV12-5 and TRBJ2-5, is DARVTQTPRHKVTEMGQEVTMRCQPILGHNTVFWYRQTMMQGLELLAYFRNRAPLDDSGMPKDRFSAEMPDATLATLKIQPSEPRDSAVYFCASGFAGIQETQYFGPGTRLLVL.

V usage is TRBV6-1 and J usage is TRBJ2-3; D not certain. From germline, CDR1 is MNHNS and CDR2 SASEGT. The CDR3 is 14 residues long. With 2 bases removed from V and 0 bases from J, the gap between germline ends came to 6 bases. The CDR3 DNA reads as TGTGCCAGCAGTGAAAGATGGAGCACAGATACGCAGTATTTT. Its translation: CASSERWSTDTQYF.

The count of this clone is one. The chain couples TRBV6-1 to TRBJ2-3; no reliable D call. The CDR3 is 14 residues long. Per germline, CDR1 MNHNS and CDR2 SASEGT. Trimming took off 5 bases at V and 3 bases at J, with 12 bases between the two ends. The CDR3 protein is CASSPMGRTDTQYF. For the CDR3, the DNA is TGTGCCAGCAGTCCAATGGGCCGAACAGATACGCAGTATTTT.

This chain joins TRBV9 and TRBJ1-1; D is ambiguous. CDR1 SGDLS and CDR2 YYNGEE come from the germline V gene. The V end was cut by 4 bases, the J end by 1 base, with 14 bases between. The CDR3 extends over 15 amino acids. The CDR3 loop reads CASSPEWVGNTEAFF. The CDR3 DNA is TGTGCCAGCAGCCCCGAGTGGGTAGGGAACACTGAAGCTTTCTTT.

V is TRBV11-3 and J is TRBJ2-1; 7 nucleotides align to TRBD2. CDR1 SGHNT and CDR2 YENEEA come from the germline V gene. V shed 5 bases, J shed 3 bases, and the junction held 4 bases outside the gene matches. The CDR3 is 14 residues long. The CDR3 sequence is CASSRERDYNEQFF. The CDR3 nucleotides read TGTGCCAGCAGCCGTGAGCGGGACTACAATGAGCAGTTCTTC.

The chain employs TRBV5-4 and TRBJ2-5; no reliable D call. There are 14 residues in the CDR3. Germline loops: CDR1 SGHNT, CDR2 YYREEE (reference sequence). The V gene lost 1 base and the J gene lost 1 base, with 8 bases spanning the gap. CDR3 residues: CASSLPSAQETQYF. In DNA, the CDR3 is TGTGCCAGCAGCTTGCCAAGTGCCCAAGAGACCCAGTACTTC.

The chain has TRBV5-6 and TRBJ2-2; D may be TRBD1 or TRBD2 (5 bases each). The CDR3 has 14 amino acids. Germline V gives CDR1 SGHDT, CDR2 YYEEEE. The V end was cut by 3 bases, the J end by 2 bases, with 8 bases between. This CDR3 reads CASSSGPNTGELFF. As DNA, the CDR3 is TGTGCCAGCAGCTCGGGACCCAACACCGGGGAGCTGTTTTTT.

V and J are TRBV28 and TRBJ1-2, with D perhaps matching TRBD1 (5 bases). CDR1 and CDR2 (germline): MDHEN, SYDVKM. The length of the CDR3 is 12 residues. The ends were cut back, 3 bases at V and 6 bases at J, with 8 bases in the middle. CDR3 protein: CASSLWGDGYTF. The CDR3 DNA follows: TGTGCCAGCAGTTTGTGGGGGGATGGCTACACCTTC.

The genes are TRBV13 and TRBJ1-3; D not resolved. The CDR3 sequence is 14 residues long. The V and J ends lost 1 base and 4 bases respectively, with 8 bases between them. Germline V gene data show CDR1 as PRHDT and CDR2 as FYEKMQ (reference sequence). The CDR3 bases are TGTGCCAGCAGCTTAGCGGTAGACGGAAACACCATATATTTT. It is translated as CASSLAVDGNTIYF.

V gene TRBV30 combines with J gene TRBJ1-3, with D possibly TRBD1 on 6 matching bases. V was trimmed by 0 bases and J by 0 bases, leaving 12 bases between them. In germline, CDR1 is GTSNPN, CDR2 SVGIG (reference sequence). This CDR3 has 16 amino acids. DNA for the CDR3: TGTGCCTGGAGTGTAGGGCAGGGGATCTCTGGAAACACCATATATTTT. Protein: CAWSVGQGISGNTIYF.